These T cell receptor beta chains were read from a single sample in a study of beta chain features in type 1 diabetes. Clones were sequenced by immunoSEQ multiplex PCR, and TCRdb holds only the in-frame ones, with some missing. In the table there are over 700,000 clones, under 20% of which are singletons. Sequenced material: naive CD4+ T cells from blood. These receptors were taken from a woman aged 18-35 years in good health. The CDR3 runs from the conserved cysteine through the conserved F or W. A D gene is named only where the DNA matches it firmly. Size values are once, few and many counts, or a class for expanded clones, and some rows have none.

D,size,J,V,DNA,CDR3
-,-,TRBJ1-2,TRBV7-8,TGTGCCAGCAGCTGGGGTGGCAGGTCGGAGAATGGCTACACCTTC,CASSWGGRSENGYTF
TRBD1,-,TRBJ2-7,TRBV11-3,TGTGCCAGCAGCTTAGTTGCAGGGGGCGAGCAGTACTTC,CASSLVAGGEQYF
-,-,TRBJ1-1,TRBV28,TGTGCCACCTTAACACTGAACACTGAAGCTTTCTTT,CATLTLNTEAFF
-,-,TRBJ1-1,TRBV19,TGTGCCAGTAAAGAGTGGGCGCCAGGGCCGAACACTGAAGCTTTCTTT,CASKEWAPGPNTEAFF
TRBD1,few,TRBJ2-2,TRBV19,TGTGCCAGTACTACAGGGGGCCTCGGGGAGCTGTTTTTT,CASTTGGLGELFF
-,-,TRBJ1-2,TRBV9,TGTGCCAGCAGTAAGACGCCGGACATCGGGGGTTGGTATGGCTACACCTTC,CASSKTPDIGGWYGYTF
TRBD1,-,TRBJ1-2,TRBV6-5,TGTGCCAGCAGTCCGGGGACAGGTCACGGCTACACCTTC,CASSPGTGHGYTF
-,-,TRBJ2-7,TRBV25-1,TGTGCCAGCAGTATGCACGGAGCCTACGAGCAGTACTTC,CASSMHGAYEQYF
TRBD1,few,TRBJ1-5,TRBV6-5,TGTGCCAGCAGTTACTCGGGGCAGGGGGATCAGCCCCAGCATTTT,CASSYSGQGDQPQHF
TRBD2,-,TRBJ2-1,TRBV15,TGTGCCACCAGCTCTAGCGGGAGGGCCTACAATGAGCAGTTCTTC,CATSSSGRAYNEQFF
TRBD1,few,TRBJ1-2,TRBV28,TGTGCCAGCAGTTCTACCCTCAGACAGGGCCCATCCCAAAACTATGGCTACACCTTC,CASSSTLRQGPSQNYGYTF
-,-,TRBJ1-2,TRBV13,TGTGCCAGCAGCTGGGACGGGCGATCTAACTATGGCTACACCTTC,CASSWDGRSNYGYTF
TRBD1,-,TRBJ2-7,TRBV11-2,TGTGCCAGCAGCTTGGACAGGGCAACCTACGAGCAGTACTTC,CASSLDRATYEQYF
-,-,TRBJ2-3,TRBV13,TGTGCCAGCAGCTCTAGCAGATCCACAGATACGCAGTATTTT,CASSSSRSTDTQYF
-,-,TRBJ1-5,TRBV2,TGTGCCAGCAGAGTCGACAGCGGCAATCAGCCCCAGCATTTT,CASRVDSGNQPQHF
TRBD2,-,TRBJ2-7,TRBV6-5,TGTGCCAGCAGTTACGGCGCCGGGGGGACCGGCTACGAGCAGTACTTC,CASSYGAGGTGYEQYF
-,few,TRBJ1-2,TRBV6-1,TGTGCCAGCACACAGAGCCCACGAGGCTATGGCTACACCTTC,CASTQSPRGYGYTF
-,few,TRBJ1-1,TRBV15,TGTGCCACCAGCAGAAGAACCCTGTGGACTGAAGCTTTCTTT,CATSRRTLWTEAFF
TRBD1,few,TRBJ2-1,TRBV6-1,TGTGCCAGCAACCGGGACAGGCTTATTACTGAGCAGTTCTTC,CASNRDRLITEQFF
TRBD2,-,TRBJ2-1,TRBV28,TGTGCCAGCAGTTTATGGACTAGCGGGAAGTACAATGAGCAGTTCTTC,CASSLWTSGKYNEQFF
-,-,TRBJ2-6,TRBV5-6,TGTGCCAGCAGCAGCCAATCCGGGGCCAACGTCCTGACTTTC,CASSSQSGANVLTF
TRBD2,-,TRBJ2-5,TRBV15,TGTGCCACCAGCAGAGCCCGGACTAGCGGGAGGGCCGAAGAGACCCAGTACTTC,CATSRARTSGRAEETQYF
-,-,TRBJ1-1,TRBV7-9,TGTGCCAGCAGCTTTGGGGGATCGAGCACTGAAGCTTTCTTT,CASSFGGSSTEAFF
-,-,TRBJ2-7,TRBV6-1,TGTGCCAGCAGTGAAAATCGACCGACTTACGAGCAGTACTTC,CASSENRPTYEQYF
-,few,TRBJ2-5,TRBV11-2,TGTGCCAGCAGCCGTACAATAAAAGAGACCCAGTACTTC,CASSRTIKETQYF
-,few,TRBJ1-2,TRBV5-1,TGCGCCAGCCGGGGAGCTAAGACCCTGGACAGCAATATCTATGGCTACACCTTC,CASRGAKTLDSNIYGYTF
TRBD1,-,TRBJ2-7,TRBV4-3,TGCGCCAGCAGCCTAGACAGGGCAGGCGAGCAGTACTTC,CASSLDRAGEQYF
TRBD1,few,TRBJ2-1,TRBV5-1,TGCGCCAGCAGCCAAATAACGACAGGGAATGAGCAGTTCTTC,CASSQITTGNEQFF
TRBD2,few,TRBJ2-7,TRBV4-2,TGTGCCAGCAGCCAAGCGGTAGCGGGAGGGCCCCATCTATTCTACGAGCAGTACTTC,CASSQAVAGGPHLFYEQYF
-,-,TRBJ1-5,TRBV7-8,TGTGCCAGCAGCCGCCGGGACGGTTATCAGCCCCAGCATTTT,CASSRRDGYQPQHF
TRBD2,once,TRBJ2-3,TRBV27,TGTGCCAGCAGGACCCGGGGGGGTACAGATACGCAGTATTTT,CASRTRGGTDTQYF
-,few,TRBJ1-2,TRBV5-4,TGTGCCAGCAGCCCTAGCGCGGCGGGGGGCCACTATGGCTACACCTTC,CASSPSAAGGHYGYTF
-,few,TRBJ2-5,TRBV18,TGTGCCAGCTCACCACAGCCAGAGACCCAGTACTTC,CASSPQPETQYF
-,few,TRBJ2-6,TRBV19,TGTGCCAGTAAAGAAGGCGTCGGTGGGGCCAACGTCCTGACTTTC,CASKEGVGGANVLTF
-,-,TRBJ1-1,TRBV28,TGTGCCAGCAGTCATCCGTACATGAACACTGAAGCTTTCTTT,CASSHPYMNTEAFF
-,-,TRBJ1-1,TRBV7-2,TGTGCCAGCAGCACGCAGCCGGGGGGAGGAAAGAACACTGAAGCTTTCTTT,CASSTQPGGGKNTEAFF
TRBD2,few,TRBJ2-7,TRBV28,TGTGCCAGCAGTTCCCCGGGGGGTGGTTACGAGCAGTACTTC,CASSSPGGGYEQYF
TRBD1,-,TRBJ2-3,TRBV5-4,TGTGCCAGCAGCCGACACGGGACAGGGGGCGCCGGAGATACGCAGTATTTT,CASSRHGTGGAGDTQYF
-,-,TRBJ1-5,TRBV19,TGTGCCAGTAGTATAGGGGTCCCGGGACAGCCCCAGCATTTT,CASSIGVPGQPQHF
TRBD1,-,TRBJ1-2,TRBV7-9,TGTGCCAGCAGCCCGGACAGGGGGTATGGCTACACCTTC,CASSPDRGYGYTF
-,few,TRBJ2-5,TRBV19,TGTGCCAGTAGTAGAGAGACCTGGGAGGCCCAGTACTTC,CASSRETWEAQYF
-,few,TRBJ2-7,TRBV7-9,TGTGCCAGCAGCCCGGGCGTCTCCTACGAGCAGTACTTC,CASSPGVSYEQYF
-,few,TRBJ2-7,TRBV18,TGTGCCAGCTCACCACTTCTTGCTCGGACAGTTAGCCACGAGCAGTACTTC,CASSPLLARTVSHEQYF
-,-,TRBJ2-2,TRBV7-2,TGTGCCAGCAGCTTAGTAGGGTCCCGAACCACCGGGGAGCTGTTTTTT,CASSLVGSRTTGELFF
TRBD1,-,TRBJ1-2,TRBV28,TGTGCCAGCGAGGGGGCGCCTGGCTACACCTTC,CASEGAPGYTF
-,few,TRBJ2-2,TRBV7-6,TGTGCCAGCAGTTCAACTAGCACCGGGGAGCTGTTTTTT,CASSSTSTGELFF
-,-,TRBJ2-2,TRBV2,TGTGCCAGCAGTGCTAACACCGGGGAGCCGTTTTTT,CASSANTGEPFF
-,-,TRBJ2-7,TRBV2,TGTGCCAGCTCCAGGGCCTCCTACGAGCAGTACTTC,CASSRASYEQYF
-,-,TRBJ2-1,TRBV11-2,TGTGCCAGCAGCTTTGGTAGCGGCTCCTACAATGAGCAGTTCTTC,CASSFGSGSYNEQFF
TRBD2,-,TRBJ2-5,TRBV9,TGTGCCAGCAGCGTAGGGCTAGCGGGAGGAGAGACCCAGTACTTC,CASSVGLAGGETQYF
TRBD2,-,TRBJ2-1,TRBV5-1,TGCGCCAGCAGCTTTATTCCGGGAGGGACTTACAATGAGCAGTTCTTC,CASSFIPGGTYNEQFF
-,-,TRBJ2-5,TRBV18,TGTGCCAGCTCACCCGGACAGTTCCAAGAGACCCAGTACTTC,CASSPGQFQETQYF
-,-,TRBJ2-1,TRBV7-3,TGTGCCAGCAGCCAGCAACAGGGCAATGAGCAGTTCTTC,CASSQQQGNEQFF
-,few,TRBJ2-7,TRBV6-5,TGTGCCAGCAGTTACTCGTTGTGGGGGCGATACGAGCAGTACTTC,CASSYSLWGRYEQYF
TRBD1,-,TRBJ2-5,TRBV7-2,TGTGCCAGCAGCTTAGGGGACAGGGGGCGGGAGACCCAGTACTTC,CASSLGDRGRETQYF